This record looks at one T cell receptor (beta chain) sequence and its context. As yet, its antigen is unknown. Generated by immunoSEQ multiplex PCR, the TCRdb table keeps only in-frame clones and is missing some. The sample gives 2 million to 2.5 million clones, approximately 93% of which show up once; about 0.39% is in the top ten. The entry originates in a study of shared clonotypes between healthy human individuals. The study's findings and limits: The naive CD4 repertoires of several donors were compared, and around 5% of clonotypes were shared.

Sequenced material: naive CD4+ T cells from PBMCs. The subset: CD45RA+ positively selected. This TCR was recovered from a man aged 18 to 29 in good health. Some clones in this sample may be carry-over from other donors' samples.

This CDR3 is CASIPTGGSYNEQFF. CDR3 sequence (DNA): TGTGCCAGCATCCCCACAGGGGGCTCCTACAATGAGCAGTTCTTC. This chain links TRBV28 with TRBJ2-1, with 8 bases aligning to TRBD1. V was pared by 7 bases and J by 0 bases, with 5 bases of the junction left unmatched. The CDR3 sequence is 15 residues long. Per the germline V gene, CDR1 is MDHEN and CDR2 is SYDVKM.